Each of the 30 T cell receptor beta chains below was sequenced from the same sample in a study of shared clonotypes between healthy human individuals. Sequencing used immunoSEQ multiplex PCR; TCRdb keeps in-frame clones, though not all of them. Among about 1.5 million clones listed, 95% to 99% were seen once. Sequencing was carried out using naive CD4+ T cells sorted from blood. Subset given: CD45RA+ positively selected. These TCRs come from a man between 25 and 39 years old in good health.

This chain connects TRBV7-2 to TRBJ2-7; 7 bases line up with TRBD1. The V gene's germline CDR1 is SGHTA and CDR2 FQGNSA. Trimming removed 1 base from V and 2 bases from J; junction bases left unmatched: 5. The CDR3 loop spans 15 amino acids. In DNA, the CDR3 is TGTGCCAGCAGCTTAGGGTCGGGACAGACCTACGAGCAGTACTTC. It translates to CASSLGSGQTYEQYF.

The rearrangement uses TRBV11-3 and TRBJ2-1, with 10 bases aligning to TRBD1. V dropped 1 base and J dropped 4; count of bases not matched to a gene: 1. Germline CDR1 is SGHNT and CDR2 is YENEEA. This CDR3 comprises 15 residues. For the CDR3, the DNA is TGTGCCAGCAGCTTAGGGACAGGGGGATACAATGAGCAGTTCTTC. It is translated as CASSLGTGGYNEQFF.

The rearrangement uses TRBV5-1 and TRBJ2-1; 11 nucleotides line up with TRBD2. CDR3 length: 15 amino acids. Germline-derived CDR1 and CDR2 are SGHRS and YFSETQ. The V segment lost 3 bases and the J segment 5 bases; nucleotides outside the gene matches: 4. CDR3 region: CASSSGLAANNEQFF. CDR3 in DNA: TGCGCCAGCAGCTCGGGACTAGCGGCAAACAATGAGCAGTTCTTC. Drawing the rest from reference TRBV5-1 and TRBJ2-1, the complete variable domain is KAGVTQTPRYLIKTRGQQVTLSCSPISGHRSVSWYQQTPGQGLQFLFEYFSETQRNKGNFPGRFSGRQFSNSRSEMNVSTLELGDSALYLCASSSGLAANNEQFFGPGTRLTVL.

With respect to this clone: A read error may produce the germline difference seen at one junction end. V and J are TRBV7-9 and TRBJ2-1; TRBD2 aligns across 12 bases. Germline-derived CDR1 and CDR2 are SEHNR and FQNEAQ (reference sequence). The CDR3 runs to 14 residues. CDR3 DNA: TGTGCCAGCAGCCTAGCGGGAGGGTGGAATGAGCAGTTCTTC. It encodes CASSLAGGWNEQFF.

The rearrangement links TRBV18 to TRBJ2-1; weak D call: TRBD2 (5 bases). The germline gives CDR1 KGHSH, CDR2 LQKENI. V lost 2 bases and J lost 3, with 8 bases in between. The CDR3 loop spans 14 amino acids. As DNA, the CDR3 is TGTGCCAGCTCACCAGGGAGCGGCTACAATGAGCAGTTCTTC. Amino acid sequence: CASSPGSGYNEQFF.

The chain combines TRBV25-1 with TRBJ2-1; D not resolved. V was trimmed by 4 bases and J by 1 base, leaving 11 bases between them. CDR1 is MGHDK and CDR2 is SYGVNS in the germline V gene. This CDR3 is built from 15 residues. The CDR3 loop is CASSVRPSSYNEQFF. The CDR3 DNA sequence: TGTGCCAGCAGTGTTCGACCGTCTTCCTACAATGAGCAGTTCTTC.

The V gene is TRBV21-1, the J gene TRBJ2-7. TRBV21-1 is an annotated pseudogene. The CDR3 spans 15 residues. The CDR3: CASTRVGTDSYEQYF. DNA for the CDR3: TGTGCCAGCACCAGGGTCGGGACGGACTCCTACGAGCAGTACTTC.

This chain uses TRBV5-6 with TRBJ2-7; 11 bases align to TRBD2. The CDR3 contains 17 residues. The trim removed 0 bases at V and 4 bases at J, leaving 9 bases unmatched. Germline V CDR1 and CDR2: SGHDT, YYEEEE. The CDR3 sequence: CASSLALTSGAPYEQYF. CDR3 sequence (DNA): TGTGCCAGCAGCTTGGCTTTGACTAGCGGGGCCCCTTACGAGCAGTACTTC.

This chain connects TRBV30 to TRBJ2-1; no clear D. The V end was cut by 3 bases, the J end by 4 bases, with 16 bases between. The CDR3 sequence is 15 residues long. CDR1 is GTSNPN, CDR2 SVGIG, per germline (reference sequence). CDR3 amino acids: CAWREPSFRYNEQFF. CDR3 DNA sequence: TGTGCCTGGAGGGAACCCAGTTTCCGATACAATGAGCAGTTCTTC.

This clone was recorded once. The chain employs TRBV10-3 and TRBJ1-4, with unresolved D. The CDR3 spans 14 residues. CDR1 ENHRY and CDR2 SYGVKD come from the germline V gene. Trimming took 6 bases from V and 3 from J, leaving 11 bases between them. The CDR3 reads CAIRETESNEKLFF. In nucleotides, the CDR3 is TGTGCCATCAGGGAGACGGAATCTAATGAAAAACTGTTTTTT.

V usage is TRBV10-1 and J usage is TRBJ1-1, with TRBD1 matching 11 bases. This CDR3 contains 14 residues. Germline V gene lookup returns CDR1 WNHNN and CDR2 SYGVQD (reference sequence). With V trimmed by 6 bases and J by 3 bases, 3 bases remained unmatched. The CDR3 spells CASRMDRGHTEAFF. In DNA, the CDR3 is TGCGCCAGCAGGATGGACAGGGGGCACACTGAAGCTTTCTTT.

This chain connects TRBV4-2 to TRBJ2-7; weak D call: TRBD2 (6 bases). Trimming shortened V by 0 bases and J by 6 bases, and 12 bases separated the two germline ends. Germline lookup yields CDR1 LGHNA and CDR2 YNFKEQ. The CDR3 spans 14 residues. The CDR3 region is CASSQDQLAAEQYF. CDR3 DNA: TGTGCCAGCAGCCAAGACCAACTAGCAGCCGAGCAGTACTTC.

This chain joins TRBV7-9 and TRBJ2-7; 11 bases match TRBD1. The length of the CDR3 is 15 residues. Unmatched junction bases numbered 6, after V lost 6 bases and J lost 2 bases. Germline V gene data show CDR1 as SEHNR and CDR2 as FQNEAQ (reference sequence). The CDR3 DNA is TGTGCCAGCAGTCCGGCGGGACAGGGGGCCTACGAGCAGTACTTC. Encoded protein: CASSPAGQGAYEQYF.

The chain has TRBV7-2 and TRBJ2-1; TRBD2 aligns across 7 bases. Germline V gene data show CDR1 as SGHTA and CDR2 as FQGNSA. The CDR3 contains 14 residues. The ends lost 1 base at V and 8 bases at J; junction bases unmatched: 5. DNA of the CDR3: TGTGCCAGCAGCTTAGGGCGGGAGATGGATGAGCAGTTCTTC. Translating it yields CASSLGREMDEQFF.

The rearrangement joins TRBV7-2 to TRBJ2-1; weak D call: TRBD1 (5 bases). The CDR3 covers 15 residues. V lost 0 bases and J 3 bases, leaving 9 bases between the germline ends. Germline lookup yields CDR1 SGHTA and CDR2 FQGNSA. The CDR3 DNA sequence: TGTGCCAGCAGCTTAGCGGGGCCTATCTACAATGAGCAGTTCTTC. This gives the protein CASSLAGPIYNEQFF.

V usage is TRBV28 and J usage is TRBJ1-2; D is ambiguous. Trimming stripped 7 bases from V and 7 bases from J, with 19 bases between. This CDR3 is 14 amino acids long. The germline V gene encodes CDR1 MDHEN and CDR2 SYDVKM. Here the CDR3 DNA reads TGTGCCAGCACCAATGGGGTAGGAAGCGGTGGCTACACCTTC. It yields the protein CASTNGVGSGGYTF.

The CDR3 here is CASSRGLAGVSYEQYF. CDR3 in DNA: TGTGCCAGCTCACGGGGACTAGCGGGAGTCTCCTACGAGCAGTACTTC. The chain is built from TRBV18 and TRBJ2-5, with 14 bases identical to TRBD2. The J call may be mistaken, given a closer DNA end match to TRBJ2-7. Germline V gives CDR1 KGHSH, CDR2 LQKENI. This CDR3 contains 16 residues.

V and J are TRBV5-1 and TRBJ2-5; 9 bases fit TRBD2. Looked up from germline, CDR1 is SGHRS and CDR2 is YFSETQ. The V segment lost 4 bases and the J segment 9 bases; nucleotides outside the gene matches: 16. The CDR3 is 16 residues long. CDR3 nucleotides: TGCGCCAGCAGCCCGGGGTTAGCGGGGGTATCGCAGGCCCAGTACTTC. This gives the protein CASSPGLAGVSQAQYF. The full variable domain, completed using reference TRBV5-1 and TRBJ2-5, is KAGVTQTPRYLIKTRGQQVTLSCSPISGHRSVSWYQQTPGQGLQFLFEYFSETQRNKGNFPGRFSGRQFSNSRSEMNVSTLELGDSALYLCASSPGLAGVSQAQYFGPGTRLLVL.

The V gene is TRBV29-1, the J gene TRBJ1-5, with unresolved D. V lost 4 bases, J lost 6 bases, and 13 bases lay in between. The germline gives CDR1 SQVTM, CDR2 ANQGSEA. This CDR3 contains 13 residues. The CDR3 loop is CSVGWSGRQPQHF. The CDR3 DNA reads TGCAGCGTTGGATGGTCGGGTCGTCAGCCCCAGCATTTT.

This chain connects TRBV27 to TRBJ2-1; 13 bases agree with TRBD2. Germline V gene sequence: CDR1 MNHEY, CDR2 SMNVEV (reference sequence). Trimming cost V 6 bases and J 8 bases; bases outside gene matches: 7. The CDR3 covers 15 residues. As DNA, the CDR3 is TGTGCCAGCAGCCGGACTAGCGGGAGTAGGGATGAGCAGTTCTTC. Translated, it gives CASSRTSGSRDEQFF.

Only one count was recorded for this clone. The chain has TRBV29-1 and TRBJ1-1, with a weak D call TRBD1 (5 bases). The CDR3 has 13 residues. The V and J ends lost 0 bases and 3 bases respectively, with 8 bases between them. From germline, CDR1 is SQVTM and CDR2 ANQGSEA. This CDR3 is CSVEDDSDTEAFF. The DNA for the CDR3 is TGCAGCGTTGAAGATGACAGTGACACTGAAGCTTTCTTT.

The gene calls are TRBV18 and TRBJ2-7; 7 bases map to TRBD1. Germline V gene lookup returns CDR1 KGHSH and CDR2 LQKENI. Unmatched junction bases numbered 8, after V lost 5 bases and J lost 4 bases. CDR3 length equals 14 residues. Written as DNA, the CDR3 is TGTGCCAGCTCAACAGGGGCGCCCTATTACGAGCAGTACTTC. Protein sequence: CASSTGAPYYEQYF.

This sequence joins TRBV6-5 and TRBJ2-7; D is perhaps TRBD2 (5 bases). Trimming left V 8 bases short and J 2 bases short, with 13 bases between. The CDR3 covers 13 residues. CDR1 and CDR2 from the germline V gene are MNHEY and SVGAGI. CDR3 DNA sequence: TGTGCCAGCGGAGAGGGATTTCCCTACGAGCAGTACTTC. Its protein product is CASGEGFPYEQYF.

This clone was detected once. The chain is built from TRBV4-1 and TRBJ2-7; 8 bases are a match to TRBD2. The CDR3 contains 15 residues. V trimming: 2 bases; J trimming: 4 bases; junction bases outside the gene matches: 7. CDR1 is MGHRA, CDR2 YSYEKL, per germline. The CDR3 spells CASSQTSGAPYEQYF. The CDR3 DNA reads TGCGCCAGCAGCCAAACTAGCGGTGCCCCATACGAGCAGTACTTC.

Only one count was recorded for this clone. The chain has TRBV10-1 and TRBJ2-5; the match to TRBD2 covers 9 bases. There are 14 residues in the CDR3. CDR1 and CDR2 (germline): WNHNN, SYGVQD (reference sequence). V gave up 5 bases and J gave up 5 bases; unmatched junction bases: 6. The CDR3 sequence is CASSFSGRSETQYF. CDR3 nucleotides: TGCGCCAGCAGTTTCAGCGGGAGGTCGGAGACCCAGTACTTC.

The rearrangement joins TRBV27 to TRBJ2-3; 12 bases map to TRBD2. The CDR3 contains 17 residues. Germline values: CDR1 MNHEY, CDR2 SMNVEV (reference sequence). Trimming removed 5 bases from V and 4 bases from J; junction bases left unmatched: 10. Here the CDR3 DNA reads TGTGCCAGCAGTACTACCCGGGGACTAGCGGGTTCAGATACGCAGTATTTT. It specifies CASSTTRGLAGSDTQYF.

The rearrangement links TRBV29-1 to TRBJ2-6; 10 bases line up with TRBD1. Germline lookup yields CDR1 SQVTM and CDR2 ANQGSEA. V was clipped by 7 bases and J by 1 base; unmatched bases: 4. The CDR3 sequence is 15 residues long. CDR3 DNA sequence: TGCAGCGGCCCGGGACAGGGGTCTGGGGCCAACGTCCTGACTTTC. Residues: CSGPGQGSGANVLTF.

The chain employs TRBV15 and TRBJ2-7; D gene ambiguous. The V end lost 1 base, the J end lost 2 bases, and 9 bases lay between the germline ends. The V gene's germline CDR1 is LNHNV and CDR2 YYDKDF (reference sequence). There are 14 residues in the CDR3. The CDR3 region is CATSRVGGTYEQYF. The CDR3 nucleotides are TGTGCCACCAGCAGAGTTGGCGGAACCTACGAGCAGTACTTC.

The CDR3 here is CASSIAATTNEKLFF. CDR3 sequence (DNA): TGTGCCAGTAGTATTGCGGCAACAACTAATGAAAAACTGTTTTTT. The rearrangement uses TRBV19 and TRBJ1-4; D is undetermined. In germline, CDR1 is LNHDA, CDR2 SQIVND (reference sequence). Trimming took 3 bases from V and 0 from J, leaving 8 bases between them. The CDR3 length is 15 residues.

This CDR3 is CASSPRGLAPDTQYF. The CDR3 DNA sequence: TGTGCCAGCAGTCCCCGAGGACTAGCTCCAGATACGCAGTATTTT. The chain has TRBV6-5 and TRBJ2-3, with TRBD2 identical over 8 bases. Germline values: CDR1 MNHEY, CDR2 SVGAGI. There are 15 residues in the CDR3. After removal of 5 bases from V and 4 bases from J, the junction contained 8 bases not matched to a gene.